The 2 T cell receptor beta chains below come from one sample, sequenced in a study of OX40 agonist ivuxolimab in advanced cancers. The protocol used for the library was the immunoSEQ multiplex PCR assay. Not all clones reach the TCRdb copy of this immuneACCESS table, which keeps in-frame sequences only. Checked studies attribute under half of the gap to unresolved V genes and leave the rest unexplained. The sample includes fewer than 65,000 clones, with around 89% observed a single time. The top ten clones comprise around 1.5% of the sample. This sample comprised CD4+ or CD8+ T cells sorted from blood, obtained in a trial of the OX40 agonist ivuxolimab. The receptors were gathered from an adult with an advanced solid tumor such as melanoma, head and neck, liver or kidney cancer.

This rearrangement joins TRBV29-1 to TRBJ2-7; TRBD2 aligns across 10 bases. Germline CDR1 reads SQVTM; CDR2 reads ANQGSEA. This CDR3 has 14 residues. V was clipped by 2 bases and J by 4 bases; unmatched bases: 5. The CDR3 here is CSVELAGGRYEQYF. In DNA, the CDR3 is TGCAGCGTTGAATTAGCGGGAGGAAGATACGAGCAGTACTTC.

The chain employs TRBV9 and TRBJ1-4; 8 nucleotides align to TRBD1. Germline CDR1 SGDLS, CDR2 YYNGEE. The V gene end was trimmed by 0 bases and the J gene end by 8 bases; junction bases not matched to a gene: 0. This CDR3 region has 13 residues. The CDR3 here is CASSVGTGEKLFF. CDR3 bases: TGTGCCAGCAGCGTAGGGACAGGGGAAAAACTGTTTTTT.